This entry concerns a single TCR beta chain. No antigen is known for it. This CDR3 is built from 13 residues. CDR1 is MNHNS and CDR2 is SASEGT in the germline V gene. V shed 6 bases, J shed 10 bases, and the junction held 8 bases outside the gene matches. Some clones are missing from TCRdb's copy, which holds only in-frame ones; the method was immunoSEQ multiplex PCR. Here the sample spans nearly 400,000 clones, about 89% being singletons. Regarding treatment: roughly 18 received Ad26.COV2.S at low or high dose, single or two shots; roughly five received placebo; per-sample allocation not given. Day 63 following the first vaccine or placebo injection was when the samples were taken. What was given as vaccine was an Ad26 vector encoding Wuhan-strain SARS-CoV-2 spike. The data stem from a study of Ad26.COV2.S vaccination and SARS-CoV-2 variants. Study-wide background: Donor got 5x10^10 or 1x10^11 viral particles of Ad26.COV2.S.

General study results and limits: TCR breadth and depth analyses may have underestimated total T cell responses.

The source material was peripheral blood, sampled in a trial of Ad26.COV2.S vaccine versus placebo. The origin of this receptor is a person between 18 and 60 years old who received the Ad26.COV2.S COVID-19 vaccine or a placebo. The chain links TRBV6-1 to TRBJ2-3; 9 bases match TRBD2. CDR3 protein: CASSLVSGGAQYF. The CDR3 DNA reads TGTGCCAGCAGCCTAGTTAGCGGGGGAGCGCAGTATTTT.